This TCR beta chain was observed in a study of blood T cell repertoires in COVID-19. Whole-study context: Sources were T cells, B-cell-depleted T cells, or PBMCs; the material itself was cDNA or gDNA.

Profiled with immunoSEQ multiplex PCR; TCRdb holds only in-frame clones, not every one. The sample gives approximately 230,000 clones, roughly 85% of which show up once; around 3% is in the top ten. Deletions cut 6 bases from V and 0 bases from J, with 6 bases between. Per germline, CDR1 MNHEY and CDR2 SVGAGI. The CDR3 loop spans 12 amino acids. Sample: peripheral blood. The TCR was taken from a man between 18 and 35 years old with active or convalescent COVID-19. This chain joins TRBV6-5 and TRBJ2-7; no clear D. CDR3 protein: CASSLSSYEQYF. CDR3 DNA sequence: TGTGCCAGCAGCCTCAGCTCCTACGAGCAGTACTTC.